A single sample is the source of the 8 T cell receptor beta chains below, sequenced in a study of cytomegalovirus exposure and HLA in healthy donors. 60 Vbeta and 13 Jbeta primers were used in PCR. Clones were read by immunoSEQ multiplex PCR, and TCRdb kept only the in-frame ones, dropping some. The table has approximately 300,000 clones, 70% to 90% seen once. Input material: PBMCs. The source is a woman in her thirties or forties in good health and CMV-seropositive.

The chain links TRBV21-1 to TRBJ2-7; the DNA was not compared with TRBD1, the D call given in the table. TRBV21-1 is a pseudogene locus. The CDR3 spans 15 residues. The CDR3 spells CASTVSWDRLPEQYF. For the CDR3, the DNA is TGTGCCAGCACTGTGAGTTGGGACAGGTTACCGGAGCAGTACTTC.

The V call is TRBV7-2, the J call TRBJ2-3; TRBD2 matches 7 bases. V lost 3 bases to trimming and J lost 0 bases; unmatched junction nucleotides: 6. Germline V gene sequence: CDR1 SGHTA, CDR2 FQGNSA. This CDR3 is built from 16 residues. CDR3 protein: CASSLSGITSTDTQYF. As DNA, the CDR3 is TGTGCCAGCAGCTTGAGCGGGATTACTAGCACAGATACGCAGTATTTT.

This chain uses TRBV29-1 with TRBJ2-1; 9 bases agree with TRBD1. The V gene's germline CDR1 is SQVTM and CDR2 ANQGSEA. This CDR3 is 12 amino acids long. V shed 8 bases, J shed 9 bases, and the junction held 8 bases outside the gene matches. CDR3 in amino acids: CSFGQGNGEQFF. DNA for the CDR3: TGCAGCTTTGGACAGGGGAACGGTGAGCAGTTCTTC.

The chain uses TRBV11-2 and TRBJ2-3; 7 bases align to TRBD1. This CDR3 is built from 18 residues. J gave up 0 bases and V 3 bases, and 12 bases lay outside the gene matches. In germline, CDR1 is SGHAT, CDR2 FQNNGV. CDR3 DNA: TGTGCCAGCAGCTTTTTGAGAGGGGACAGAGGTAGCACAGATACGCAGTATTTT. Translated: CASSFLRGDRGSTDTQYF.

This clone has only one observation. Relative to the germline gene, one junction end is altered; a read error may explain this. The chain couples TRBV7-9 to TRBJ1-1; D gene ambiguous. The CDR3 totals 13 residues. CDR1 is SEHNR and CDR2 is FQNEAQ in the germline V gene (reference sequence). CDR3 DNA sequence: TGTTCCAGCAGCCGCCGAACGGACACTGAAGCTTTCTTT. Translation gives CSSSRRTDTEAFF. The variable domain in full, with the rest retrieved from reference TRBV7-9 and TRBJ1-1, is DTGVSQNPRHKITKRGQNVTFRCDPISEHNRLYWYRQTLGQGPEFLTYFQNEAQLEKSRLLSDRFSAERPKGSFSTLEIQRTEQGDSAMYLCSSSRRTDTEAFFGQGTRLTVV.

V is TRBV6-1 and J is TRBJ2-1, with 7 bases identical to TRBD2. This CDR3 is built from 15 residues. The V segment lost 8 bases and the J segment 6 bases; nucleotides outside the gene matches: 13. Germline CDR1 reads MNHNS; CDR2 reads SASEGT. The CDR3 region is CASVSGWGGSNEQFF. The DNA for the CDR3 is TGTGCCAGCGTCTCGGGGTGGGGAGGGTCCAATGAGCAGTTCTTC.

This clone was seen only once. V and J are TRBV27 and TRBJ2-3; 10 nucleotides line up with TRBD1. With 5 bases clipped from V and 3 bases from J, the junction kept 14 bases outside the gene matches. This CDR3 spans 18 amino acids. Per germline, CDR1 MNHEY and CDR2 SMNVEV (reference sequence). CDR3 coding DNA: TGTGCCAGCAGTATTTCCTCAACCGGGACAGGGGAGACAGATACGCAGTATTTT. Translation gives CASSISSTGTGETDTQYF.

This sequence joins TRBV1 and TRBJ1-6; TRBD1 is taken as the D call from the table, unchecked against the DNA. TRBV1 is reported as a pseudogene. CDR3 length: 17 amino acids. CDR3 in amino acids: CTSAQQGVLSYNSPLHF. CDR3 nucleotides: TGCACCAGCGCTCAACAGGGGGTTTTATCCTATAATTCACCCCTCCACTTT.